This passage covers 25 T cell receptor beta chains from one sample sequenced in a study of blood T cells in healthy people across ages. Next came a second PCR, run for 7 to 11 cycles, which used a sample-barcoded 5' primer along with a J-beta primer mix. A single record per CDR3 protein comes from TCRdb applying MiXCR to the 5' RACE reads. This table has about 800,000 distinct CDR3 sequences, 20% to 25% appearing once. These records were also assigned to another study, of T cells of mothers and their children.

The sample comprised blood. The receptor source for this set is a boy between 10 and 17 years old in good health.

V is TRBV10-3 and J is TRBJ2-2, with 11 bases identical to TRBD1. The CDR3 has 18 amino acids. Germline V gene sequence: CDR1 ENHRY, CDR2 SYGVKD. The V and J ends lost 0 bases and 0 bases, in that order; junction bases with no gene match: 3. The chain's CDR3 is CAISESKGQGANTGELFF. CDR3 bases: TGTGCCATCAGTGAGTCGAAGGGACAGGGGGCGAACACCGGGGAGCTGTTTTTT.

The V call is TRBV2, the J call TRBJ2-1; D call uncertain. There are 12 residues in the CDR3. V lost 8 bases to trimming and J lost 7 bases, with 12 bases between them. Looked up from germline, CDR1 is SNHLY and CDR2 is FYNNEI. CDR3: CASWGSWNEQFF. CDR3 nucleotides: TGTGCCAGCTGGGGTAGTTGGAATGAGCAGTTCTTC.

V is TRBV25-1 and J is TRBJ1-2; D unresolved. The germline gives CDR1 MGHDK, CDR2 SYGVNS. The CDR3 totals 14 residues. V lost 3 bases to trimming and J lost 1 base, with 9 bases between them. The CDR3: CASSDPTDNYGYTF. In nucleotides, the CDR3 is TGTGCCAGCAGTGATCCTACAGATAACTATGGCTACACCTTC.

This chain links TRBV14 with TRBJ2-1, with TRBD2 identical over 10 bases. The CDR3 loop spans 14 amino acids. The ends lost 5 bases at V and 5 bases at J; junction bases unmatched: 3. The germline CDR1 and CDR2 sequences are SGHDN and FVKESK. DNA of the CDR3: TGTGCCAGCAGCGTGCTAGCGGGAGACAATGAGCAGTTCTTC. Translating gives CASSVLAGDNEQFF.

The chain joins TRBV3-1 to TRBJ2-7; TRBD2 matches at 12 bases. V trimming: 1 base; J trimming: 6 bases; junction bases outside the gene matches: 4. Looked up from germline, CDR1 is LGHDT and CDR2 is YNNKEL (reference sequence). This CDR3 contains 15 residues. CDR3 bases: TGTGCCAGCAGCCAAGGGGCGACTAGCGGGGGCGAGCAGTACTTC. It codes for CASSQGATSGGEQYF.

This CDR3 is CASSAWDRVNYGYTF. For the CDR3, the DNA is TGTGCCAGCAGTGCCTGGGACAGGGTGAACTATGGCTACACCTTC. The chain has TRBV6-5 and TRBJ1-2; 9 nucleotides align to TRBD1. The ends lost 5 bases at V and 2 bases at J; junction bases unmatched: 6. Germline V CDR1 and CDR2: MNHEY, SVGAGI. This CDR3 contains 15 residues.

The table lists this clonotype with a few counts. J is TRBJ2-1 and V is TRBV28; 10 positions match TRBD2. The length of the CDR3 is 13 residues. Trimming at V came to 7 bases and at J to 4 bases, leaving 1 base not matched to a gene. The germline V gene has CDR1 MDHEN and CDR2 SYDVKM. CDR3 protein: CASTSGGYNEQFF. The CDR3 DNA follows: TGTGCCAGCACTAGCGGGGGTTACAATGAGCAGTTCTTC.

This CDR3 reads CASSAPERTEAFF. In DNA form, the CDR3 reads TGTGCCAGCAGCGCCCCTGAGCGAACTGAAGCTTTCTTT. J is TRBJ1-1 and V is TRBV12-3 or TRBV12-4, with D uncertain. Deletions cut 6 bases from V and 5 bases from J, with 13 bases between. The CDR3 is made up of 13 amino acids.

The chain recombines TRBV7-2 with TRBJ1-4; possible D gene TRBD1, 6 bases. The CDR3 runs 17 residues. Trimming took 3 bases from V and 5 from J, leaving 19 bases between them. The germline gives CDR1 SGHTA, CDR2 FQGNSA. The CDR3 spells CASSLDLERTVNEKLFF. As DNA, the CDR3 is TGTGCCAGCAGCTTGGATTTGGAGCGGACAGTAAATGAAAAACTGTTTTTT.

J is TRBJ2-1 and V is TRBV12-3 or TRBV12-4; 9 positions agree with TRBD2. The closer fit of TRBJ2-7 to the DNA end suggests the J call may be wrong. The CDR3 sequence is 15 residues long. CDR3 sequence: CASSFSSGGTYEQYF. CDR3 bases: TGTGCCAGCAGTTTTAGCAGCGGGGGGACCTACGAGCAGTACTTC.

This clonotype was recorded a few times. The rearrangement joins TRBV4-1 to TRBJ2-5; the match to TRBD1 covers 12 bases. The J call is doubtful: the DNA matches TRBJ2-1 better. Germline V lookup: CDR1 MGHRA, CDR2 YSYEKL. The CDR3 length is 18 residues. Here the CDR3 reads CASSQVYKGQGAYNEQFF. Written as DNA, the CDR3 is TGCGCCAGCAGCCAAGTATACAAGGGACAGGGGGCATACAATGAGCAGTTCTTC.

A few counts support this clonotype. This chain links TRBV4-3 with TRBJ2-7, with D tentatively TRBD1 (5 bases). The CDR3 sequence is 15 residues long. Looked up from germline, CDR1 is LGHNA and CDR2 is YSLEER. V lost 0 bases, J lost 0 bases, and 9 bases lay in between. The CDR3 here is CASSQETEPSYEQYF. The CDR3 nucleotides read TGCGCCAGCAGCCAAGAGACAGAACCCTCCTACGAGCAGTACTTC.

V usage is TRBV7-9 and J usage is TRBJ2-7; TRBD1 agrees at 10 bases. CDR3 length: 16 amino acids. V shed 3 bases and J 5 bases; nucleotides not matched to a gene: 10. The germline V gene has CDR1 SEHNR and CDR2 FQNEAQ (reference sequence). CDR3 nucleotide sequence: TGTGCCAGCAGCTTGCGACCCGGGACAGGGGTAGACGAGCAGTACTTC. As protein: CASSLRPGTGVDEQYF.

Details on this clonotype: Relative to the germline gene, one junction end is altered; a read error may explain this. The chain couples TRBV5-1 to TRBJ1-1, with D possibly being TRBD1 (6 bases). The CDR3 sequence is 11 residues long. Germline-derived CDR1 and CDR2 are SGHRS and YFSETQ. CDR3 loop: CASSLEGVFYF. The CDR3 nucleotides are TGCGCCAGCAGCTTAGAGGGGGTGTTCTACTTT. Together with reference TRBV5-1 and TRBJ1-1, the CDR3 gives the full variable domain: KAGVTQTPRYLIKTRGQQVTLSCSPISGHRSVSWYQQTPGQGLQFLFEYFSETQRNKGNFPGRFSGRQFSNSRSEMNVSTLELGDSALYLCASSLEGVFYFGQGTRLTVV.

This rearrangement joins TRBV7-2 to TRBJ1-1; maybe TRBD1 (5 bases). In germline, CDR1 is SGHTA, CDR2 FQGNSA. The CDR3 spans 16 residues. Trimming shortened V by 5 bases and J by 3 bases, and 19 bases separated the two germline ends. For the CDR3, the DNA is TGTGCCAGCAGCGTGACAGCTACAGACTGGTACACTGAAGCTTTCTTT. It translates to CASSVTATDWYTEAFF.

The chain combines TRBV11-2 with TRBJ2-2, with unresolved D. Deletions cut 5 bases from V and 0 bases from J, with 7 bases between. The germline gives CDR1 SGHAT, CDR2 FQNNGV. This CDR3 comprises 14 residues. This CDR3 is CASSNYANTGELFF. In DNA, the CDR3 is TGTGCCAGCAGCAACTACGCGAACACCGGGGAGCTGTTTTTT.

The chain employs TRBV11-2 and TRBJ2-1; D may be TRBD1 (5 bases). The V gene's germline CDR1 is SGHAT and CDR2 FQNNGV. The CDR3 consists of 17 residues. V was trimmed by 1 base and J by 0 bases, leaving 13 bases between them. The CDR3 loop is CASSLGGRHNSYNEQFF. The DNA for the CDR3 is TGTGCCAGCAGCTTAGGGGGCCGGCATAACTCCTACAATGAGCAGTTCTTC.

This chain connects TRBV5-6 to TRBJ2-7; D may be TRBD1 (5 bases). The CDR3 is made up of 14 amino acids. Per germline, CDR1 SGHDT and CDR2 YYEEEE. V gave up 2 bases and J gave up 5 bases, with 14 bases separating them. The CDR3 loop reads CASSFGRAGHEQYF. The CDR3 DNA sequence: TGTGCCAGCAGCTTCGGCAGGGCAGGTCACGAGCAGTACTTC. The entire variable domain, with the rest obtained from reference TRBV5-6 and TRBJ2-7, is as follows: DAGVTQSPTHLIKTRGQQVTLRCSPKSGHDTVSWYQQALGQGPQFIFQYYEEEERQRGNFPDRFSGHQFPNYSSELNVNALLLGDSALYLCASSFGRAGHEQYFGPGTRLTVT.

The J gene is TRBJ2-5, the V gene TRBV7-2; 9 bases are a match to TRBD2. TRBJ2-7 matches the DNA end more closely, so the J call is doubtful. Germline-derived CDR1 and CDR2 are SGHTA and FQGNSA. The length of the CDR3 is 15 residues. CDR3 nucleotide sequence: TGTGCCAGCAGCCTTGGACTAGCGCAATCCTACGAGCAGTACTTC. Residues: CASSLGLAQSYEQYF.

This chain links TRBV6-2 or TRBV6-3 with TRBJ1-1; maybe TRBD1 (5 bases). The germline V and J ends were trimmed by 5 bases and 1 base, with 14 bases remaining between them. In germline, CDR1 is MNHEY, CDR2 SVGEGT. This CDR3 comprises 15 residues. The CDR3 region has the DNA TGTGCCAGCAGTGATTTCCAGGGTCCGAACACTGAAGCTTTCTTT. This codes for CASSDFQGPNTEAFF.

CDR3 amino acids: CASKGSVLSGANVLTF. CDR3 DNA sequence: TGTGCCAGCAAGGGCTCCGTTCTCTCTGGGGCCAACGTCCTGACTTTC. V usage is TRBV6-1 and J usage is TRBJ2-6; D gene unclear. Per germline, CDR1 MNHNS and CDR2 SASEGT. V was trimmed by 7 bases and J by 0 bases, leaving 13 bases between them. This CDR3 is built from 16 residues.

CDR3 residues: CAWSGGGTVSYEQYF. CDR3 bases: TGTGCCTGGAGTGGGGGAGGGACTGTCTCCTACGAGCAGTACTTC. The chain is built from TRBV30 and TRBJ2-7, with 7 bases aligning to TRBD2. The CDR3 is 15 amino acids. V shed 1 base, J shed 0 bases, and the junction held 6 bases outside the gene matches. Per germline, CDR1 GTSNPN and CDR2 SVGIG (reference sequence).

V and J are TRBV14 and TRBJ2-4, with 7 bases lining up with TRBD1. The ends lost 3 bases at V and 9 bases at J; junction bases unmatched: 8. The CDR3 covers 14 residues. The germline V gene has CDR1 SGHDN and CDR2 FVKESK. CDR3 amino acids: CASSQGTVQGIQYF. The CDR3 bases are TGTGCCAGCAGCCAGGGGACAGTTCAAGGCATTCAGTACTTC.

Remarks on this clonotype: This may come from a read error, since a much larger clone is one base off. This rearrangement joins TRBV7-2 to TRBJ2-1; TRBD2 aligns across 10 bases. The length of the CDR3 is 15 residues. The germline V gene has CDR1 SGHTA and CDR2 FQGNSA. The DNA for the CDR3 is TGTGCCAGCAGCCCTAGCGGGAGCTCCTACAATGAGCGGTTCTTC. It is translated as CASSPSGSSYNERFF.

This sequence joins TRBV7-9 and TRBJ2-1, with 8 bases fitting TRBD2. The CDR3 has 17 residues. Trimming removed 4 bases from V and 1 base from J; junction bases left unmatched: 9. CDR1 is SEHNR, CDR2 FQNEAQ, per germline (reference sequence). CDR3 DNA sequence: TGTGCCAGCAGCTCATCATCTGCTAGCGGGTCCTACAATGAGCAGTTCTTC. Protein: CASSSSSASGSYNEQFF.